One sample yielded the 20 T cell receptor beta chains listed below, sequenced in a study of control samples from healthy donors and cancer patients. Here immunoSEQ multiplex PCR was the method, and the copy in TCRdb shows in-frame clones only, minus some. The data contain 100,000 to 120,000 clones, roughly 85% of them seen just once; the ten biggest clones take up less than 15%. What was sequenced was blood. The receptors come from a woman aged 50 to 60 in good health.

CDR3: CASRVQGDSGANVLTF. The CDR3 DNA reads as TGTGCCAGCAGAGTGCAGGGAGACTCTGGGGCCAACGTCCTGACTTTC. The chain combines TRBV2 with TRBJ2-6; the D gene could be TRBD1 or TRBD2 (5 bases each). The CDR3 length is 16 residues. The germline gives CDR1 SNHLY, CDR2 FYNNEI. V lost 6 bases and J 0 bases, leaving 12 bases between the germline ends. The whole variable domain, remainder taken from reference TRBV2 and TRBJ2-6, is EPEVTQTPSHQVTQMGQEVILRCVPISNHLYFYWYRQILGQKVEFLVSFYNNEISEKSEIFDDQFSVERPDGSNFTLKIRSTKLEDSAMYFCASRVQGDSGANVLTFGAGSRLTVL.

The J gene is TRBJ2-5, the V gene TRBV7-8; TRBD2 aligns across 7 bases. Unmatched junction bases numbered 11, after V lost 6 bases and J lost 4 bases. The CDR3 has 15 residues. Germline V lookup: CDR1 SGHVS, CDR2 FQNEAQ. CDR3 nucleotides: TGTGCCAGCAGTTCCCCTGGACTAGTCCGAGAGACCCAGTACTTC. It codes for CASSSPGLVRETQYF.

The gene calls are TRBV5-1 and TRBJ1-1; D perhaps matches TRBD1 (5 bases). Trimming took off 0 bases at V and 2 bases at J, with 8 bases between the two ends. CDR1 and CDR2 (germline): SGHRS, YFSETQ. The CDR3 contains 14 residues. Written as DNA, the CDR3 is TGCGCCAGCAGCTTGGCAGGGCAAAACACTGAAGCTTTCTTT. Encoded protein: CASSLAGQNTEAFF.

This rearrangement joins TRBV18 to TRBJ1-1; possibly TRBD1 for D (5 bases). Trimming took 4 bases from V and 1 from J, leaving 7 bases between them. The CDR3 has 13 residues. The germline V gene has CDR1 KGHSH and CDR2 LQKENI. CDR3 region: CASSRDRNTEAFF. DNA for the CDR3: TGTGCCAGCTCACGAGACAGGAACACTGAAGCTTTCTTT.

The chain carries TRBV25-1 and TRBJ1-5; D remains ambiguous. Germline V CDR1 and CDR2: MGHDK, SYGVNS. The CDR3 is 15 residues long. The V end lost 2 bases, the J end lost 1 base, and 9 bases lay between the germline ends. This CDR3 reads CASSEPGSSNQPQHF. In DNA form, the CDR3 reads TGTGCCAGCAGTGAACCAGGTTCAAGCAATCAGCCCCAGCATTTT.

The CDR3 spells CASSIAEVSGSGDTIYF. CDR3 nucleotide sequence: TGTGCCAGTAGTATAGCGGAGGTGTCGGGGTCCGGAGACACCATATATTTT. The rearrangement links TRBV19 to TRBJ1-3; D call uncertain. The CDR3 runs 17 residues. CDR1 and CDR2 from the germline V gene are LNHDA and SQIVND (reference sequence). V lost 1 base to trimming and J lost 8 bases, with 21 bases between them.

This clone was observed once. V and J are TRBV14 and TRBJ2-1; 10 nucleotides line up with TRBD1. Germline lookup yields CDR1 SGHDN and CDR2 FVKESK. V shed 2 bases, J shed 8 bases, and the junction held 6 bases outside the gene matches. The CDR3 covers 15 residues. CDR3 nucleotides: TGTGCCAGCAGCCAACCGGGACAGGGGCGGGATGAGCAGTTCTTC. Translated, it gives CASSQPGQGRDEQFF.

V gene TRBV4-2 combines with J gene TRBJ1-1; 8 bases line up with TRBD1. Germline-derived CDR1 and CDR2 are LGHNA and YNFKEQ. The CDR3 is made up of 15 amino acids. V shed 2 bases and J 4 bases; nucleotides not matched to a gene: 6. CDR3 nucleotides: TGTGCCAGCAGCCAACCGACAGGGGTGCGCACTGAAGCTTTCTTT. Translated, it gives CASSQPTGVRTEAFF.

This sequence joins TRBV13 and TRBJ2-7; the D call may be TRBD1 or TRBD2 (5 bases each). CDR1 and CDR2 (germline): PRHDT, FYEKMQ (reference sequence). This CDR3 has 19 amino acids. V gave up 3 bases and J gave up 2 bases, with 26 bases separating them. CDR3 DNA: TGTGCCAGCAGCTTGAGAGGGGCCCATAGGCGCCCCACAACCTACGAGCAGTACTTC. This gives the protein CASSLRGAHRRPTTYEQYF.

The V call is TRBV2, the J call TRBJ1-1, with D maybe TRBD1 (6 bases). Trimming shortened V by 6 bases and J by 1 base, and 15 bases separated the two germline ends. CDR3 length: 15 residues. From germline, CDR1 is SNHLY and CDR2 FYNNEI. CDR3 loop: CASSAPGHKNTEAFF. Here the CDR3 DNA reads TGTGCCAGCAGCGCTCCGGGACATAAGAACACTGAAGCTTTCTTT.

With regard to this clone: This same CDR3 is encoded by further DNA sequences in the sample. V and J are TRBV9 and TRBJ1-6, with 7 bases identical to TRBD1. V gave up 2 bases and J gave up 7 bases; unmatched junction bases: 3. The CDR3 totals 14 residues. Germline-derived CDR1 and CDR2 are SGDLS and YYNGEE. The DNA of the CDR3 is TGTGCCAGCAGCGTGGGACAGATAAATTCACCCCTCCACTTT. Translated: CASSVGQINSPLHF.

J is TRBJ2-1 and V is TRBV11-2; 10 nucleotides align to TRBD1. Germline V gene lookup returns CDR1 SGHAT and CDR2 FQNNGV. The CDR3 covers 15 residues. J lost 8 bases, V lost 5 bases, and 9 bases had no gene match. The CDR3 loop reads CASSRRDRGFDEQFF. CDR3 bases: TGTGCCAGCAGCCGCCGGGACAGGGGTTTTGATGAGCAGTTCTTC.

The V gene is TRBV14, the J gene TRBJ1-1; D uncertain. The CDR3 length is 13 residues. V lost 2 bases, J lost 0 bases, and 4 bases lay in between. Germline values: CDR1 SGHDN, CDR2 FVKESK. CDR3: CASSQHLNTEAFF. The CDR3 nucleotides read TGTGCCAGCAGCCAACACCTGAACACTGAAGCTTTCTTT.

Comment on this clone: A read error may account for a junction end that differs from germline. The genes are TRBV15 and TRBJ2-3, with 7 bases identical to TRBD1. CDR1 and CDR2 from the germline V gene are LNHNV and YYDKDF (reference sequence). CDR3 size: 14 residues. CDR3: CAISLGGDADTQYF. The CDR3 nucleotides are TGTGCCATCAGCTTAGGGGGCGACGCAGATACGCAGTATTTT.

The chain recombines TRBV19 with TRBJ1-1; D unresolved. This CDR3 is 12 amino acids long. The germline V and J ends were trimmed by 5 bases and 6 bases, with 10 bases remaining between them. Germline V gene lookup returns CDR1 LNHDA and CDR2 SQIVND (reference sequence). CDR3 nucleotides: TGTGCCAGTAGTCCCTCTTACCCTGAAGCTTTCTTT. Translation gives CASSPSYPEAFF.

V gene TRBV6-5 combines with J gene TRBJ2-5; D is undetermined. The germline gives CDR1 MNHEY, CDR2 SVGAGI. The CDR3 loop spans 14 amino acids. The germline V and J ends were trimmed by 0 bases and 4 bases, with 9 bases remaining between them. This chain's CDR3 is CASSYSRRTETQYF. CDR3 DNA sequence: TGTGCCAGCAGTTACTCCAGACGAACAGAGACCCAGTACTTC.

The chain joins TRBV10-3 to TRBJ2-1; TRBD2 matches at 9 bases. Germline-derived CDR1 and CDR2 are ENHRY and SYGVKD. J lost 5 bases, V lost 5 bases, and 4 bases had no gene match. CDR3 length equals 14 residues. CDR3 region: CAISKGLANNEQFF. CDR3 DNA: TGTGCCATCAGTAAGGGACTAGCAAACAATGAGCAGTTCTTC.

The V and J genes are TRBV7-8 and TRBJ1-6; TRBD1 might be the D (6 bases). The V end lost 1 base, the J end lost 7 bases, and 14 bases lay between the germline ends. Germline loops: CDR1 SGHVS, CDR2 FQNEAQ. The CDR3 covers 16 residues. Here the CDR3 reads CASSLDTGPSNSPLHF. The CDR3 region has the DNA TGTGCCAGCAGCTTAGATACAGGGCCGTCAAATTCACCCCTCCACTTT.

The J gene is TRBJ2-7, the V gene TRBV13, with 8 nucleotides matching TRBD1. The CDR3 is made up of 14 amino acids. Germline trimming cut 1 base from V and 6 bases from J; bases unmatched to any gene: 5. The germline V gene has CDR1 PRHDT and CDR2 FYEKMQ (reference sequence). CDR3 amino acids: CASSLETDRGEQYF. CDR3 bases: TGTGCCAGCAGCTTAGAGACCGACAGGGGCGAGCAGTACTTC.

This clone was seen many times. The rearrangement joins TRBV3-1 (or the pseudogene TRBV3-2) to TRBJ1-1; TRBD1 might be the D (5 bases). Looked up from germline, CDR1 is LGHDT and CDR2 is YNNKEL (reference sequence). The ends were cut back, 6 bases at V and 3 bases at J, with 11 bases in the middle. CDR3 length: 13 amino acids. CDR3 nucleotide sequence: TGTGCCAGCAGAGGGGACGGCTACACTGAAGCTTTCTTT. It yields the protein CASRGDGYTEAFF.